This T cell receptor (beta chain) emerged from a study of T cell responses to AZD1222 COVID-19 vaccine. The study's findings and limits: Females made up more of the donors, who were largely white British, and clonal diversity may have come out too low. Reportedly, nearly half the spike-specific TCRs target unmutated variant regions. Mapped onto spike, vaccine-associated CD4 TCRs spanned it and were dominant at 160-218 and 743-854.

Germline V gene data show CDR1 as SEHNR and CDR2 as FQNEAQ (reference sequence). This CDR3 is 12 amino acids long. The ends were cut back, 1 base at V and 16 bases at J, with 14 bases in the middle. This table comes from immunoSEQ multiplex PCR, and its TCRdb copy is limited to in-frame clones, with some not included. The table shows 100,000 to 150,000 clones, with around 86% occurring only once. As regards this clone: Its antigen is as yet unknown.

This TCR was sampled from an adult in good health. The source material was peripheral blood, sampled on day 0 of AZD1222 vaccination. This sequence joins TRBV7-9 and TRBJ2-1; D unclear. This CDR3 reads CASSLGAEVGFF. In DNA, the CDR3 is TGTGCCAGCAGCTTAGGAGCCGAGGTCGGTTTCTTC.